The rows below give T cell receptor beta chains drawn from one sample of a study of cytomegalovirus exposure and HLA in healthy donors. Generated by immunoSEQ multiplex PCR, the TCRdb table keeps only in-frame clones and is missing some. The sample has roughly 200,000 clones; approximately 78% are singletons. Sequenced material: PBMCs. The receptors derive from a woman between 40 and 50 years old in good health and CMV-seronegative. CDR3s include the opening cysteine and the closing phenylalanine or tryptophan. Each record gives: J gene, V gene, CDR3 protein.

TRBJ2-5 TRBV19 CASSFGLAAKGETQYF
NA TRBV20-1 CSARETYEQYF
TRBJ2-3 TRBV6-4 CASSAIGGSDTQYF
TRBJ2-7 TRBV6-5 CASSYRDRGIYEQYF
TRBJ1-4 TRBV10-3 CAISGGGGLGEKLFF
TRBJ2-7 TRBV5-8 CASSSYYTSYEQYF
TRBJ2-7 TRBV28 CASSLLSYEQYF
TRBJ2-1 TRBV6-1 CASSEEAGGPHEQFF
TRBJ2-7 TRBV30 CAWSGSYEQYF
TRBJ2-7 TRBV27 CASSTRTSGNYEQYF
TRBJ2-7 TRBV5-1 CASSSGLAGRNEQYF
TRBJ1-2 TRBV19 CASSPSVAGGSTF
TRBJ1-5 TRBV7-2 CASSKSRDRNQPQHF
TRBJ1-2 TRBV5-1 CVSSLGLIGGAGYTF
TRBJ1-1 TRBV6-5 CASTAGQFYTEAFF
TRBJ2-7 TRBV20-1 CSAIGGFEQYF
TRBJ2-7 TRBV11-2 CASSLLGGSYEQYF
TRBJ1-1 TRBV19 CASSMRVNTEAFF
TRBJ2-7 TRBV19 CASSWQGGHEQYF
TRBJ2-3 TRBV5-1 CASSSGDRVQAQYF
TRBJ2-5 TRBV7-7 CASSLRQEETQYF
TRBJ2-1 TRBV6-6 CASRDLGLPSGNEQFF
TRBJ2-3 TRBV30 CAWSARDTQYF
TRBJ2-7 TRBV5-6 CASSLPLAGVYEQYF
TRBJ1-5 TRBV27 CASSSGLGPQHF
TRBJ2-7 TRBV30 CAWSFRVNPLREQYF
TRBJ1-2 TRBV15 CATSINRGPYGYTF
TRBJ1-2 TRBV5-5 CASRPVGQGNYGYTF